This note documents a single TCR beta chain sequence. The source of the sample is a study of shared clonotypes between healthy human individuals. The germline gives CDR1 SGHDT, CDR2 YYEEEE. This CDR3 region has 16 residues. The ends lost 2 bases at V and 4 bases at J; junction bases unmatched: 8. Using immunoSEQ multiplex PCR, the repertoire was profiled, and TCRdb retains in-frame clones only, with some absent. The sample has some 2,000,000 clones, approximately 96% seen once. The rearrangement links TRBV5-6 to TRBJ1-1, with 10 bases fitting TRBD1. The sample consisted of naive CD4+ T cells sorted from blood. Sample subset: CD45RA+ positively selected. The source is a man younger than 30 in good health. CDR3 in DNA: TGTGCCAGCAGCTTTGGGACAGGGGTGGTCGGCACTGAAGCTTTCTTT. Its protein product is CASSFGTGVVGTEAFF.